Listed here are 18 T cell receptor beta chains from one sample, sequenced in a study of blood T cell repertoires in COVID-19. Only in-frame clones appear in the TCRdb table, and some are missing; sequencing was by immunoSEQ multiplex PCR. The sample lists 300,000 or so clones; 80% to 90% were seen once. The specimen sequenced was PBMCs or T cells enriched from blood (not recorded which). These receptors all come from a woman in her forties with acute COVID-19.

This clone was recorded a few times. A read error may produce the germline difference seen at one junction end. The V gene is TRBV9, the J gene TRBJ1-2, with 8 nucleotides matching TRBD1. CDR3 length: 16 amino acids. Looked up from germline, CDR1 is SGDLS and CDR2 is YYNGEE. CDR3 in DNA: TGTGCCAGCAGCGACCGTCAGGGGGCAGGTTTCTATCCTATCAACTTC. Translating gives CASSDRQGAGFYPINF.

This clone was seen once. The rearrangement joins TRBV2 to TRBJ2-1; 8 bases match TRBD1. Unmatched junction bases numbered 7, after V lost 5 bases and J lost 4 bases. There are 15 residues in the CDR3. Looked up from germline, CDR1 is SNHLY and CDR2 is FYNNEI. The CDR3 nucleotides read TGTGCCAGCAGTCCTCAGGGGGCTGGGTACAATGAGCAGTTCTTC. Amino acids: CASSPQGAGYNEQFF.

This rearrangement joins TRBV30 to TRBJ2-7; 8 bases map to TRBD2. The CDR3 runs 16 residues. V lost 3 bases to trimming and J lost 4 bases; unmatched junction nucleotides: 14. From germline, CDR1 is GTSNPN and CDR2 SVGIG (reference sequence). The CDR3 loop is CAWRNSRGDLLYEQYF. The CDR3 nucleotides are TGTGCCTGGAGAAATTCGCGGGGGGACCTCCTATACGAGCAGTACTTC.

This clone appeared a single time. The rearrangement uses TRBV12-5 and TRBJ2-1, with a weak D call TRBD1 (6 bases). The germline V and J ends were trimmed by 4 bases and 2 bases, with 12 bases remaining between them. Germline CDR1 is LGHNT and CDR2 is FRNRAP. The CDR3 loop spans 15 amino acids. The CDR3 DNA is TGTGCTAGTGGTTCCCGTGGGGGCGCCTACAATGAGCAGTTCTTC. Translating gives CASGSRGGAYNEQFF.

J is TRBJ1-5 and V is TRBV2; no reliable D call. The CDR3 is made up of 14 amino acids. CDR1 is SNHLY, CDR2 FYNNEI, per germline. With 5 bases removed from V and 3 bases from J, the gap between germline ends came to 11 bases. The CDR3 coding sequence is TGTGCCAGCAGTCCGGACGGACTCAATCAGCCCCAGCATTTT. It encodes CASSPDGLNQPQHF.

This chain joins TRBV5-1 and TRBJ2-5; 8 positions match TRBD2. Germline V gene lookup returns CDR1 SGHRS and CDR2 YFSETQ. Trimming at V came to 2 bases and at J to 5 bases, leaving 8 bases not matched to a gene. The CDR3 extends over 15 amino acids. CDR3 loop: CASSFTGGPRETQYF. Here the CDR3 DNA reads TGCGCCAGCAGCTTTACGGGGGGGCCACGGGAGACCCAGTACTTC.

J is TRBJ1-3 and V is TRBV7-2; no clear D gene. CDR1 is SGHTA, CDR2 FQGNSA, per germline. CDR3 length: 15 amino acids. The ends were cut back, 3 bases at V and 0 bases at J, with 9 bases in the middle. The CDR3 nucleotides read TGTGCCAGCAGCTTGGTAACAGACTCTGGAAACACCATATATTTT. It encodes CASSLVTDSGNTIYF.

The rearrangement joins TRBV5-1 to TRBJ1-4; D gene ambiguous. The V end lost 0 bases, the J end lost 7 bases, and 7 bases lay between the germline ends. CDR1 is SGHRS, CDR2 YFSETQ, per germline. CDR3 length: 13 residues. CDR3 sequence: CASSLEAVEKLFF. CDR3 sequence (DNA): TGCGCCAGCAGCTTGGAGGCGGTTGAAAAACTGTTTTTT.

The chain joins TRBV25-1 to TRBJ2-1; a weak D match, TRBD2 (6 bases). Germline CDR1 and CDR2: MGHDK and SYGVNS. V lost 5 bases and J lost 7, with 18 bases in between. The CDR3 consists of 15 residues. CDR3 nucleotides: TGTGCCAGCAGTCCAGACGTGGGACTTAAAAATGAGCAGTTCTTC. It codes for CASSPDVGLKNEQFF.

Of note for this clone: This sample also contains other DNA sequences that code for the same CDR3. The chain recombines TRBV7-2 with TRBJ2-3; D not resolved. V gave up 1 base and J gave up 0 bases, with 5 bases separating them. The CDR3 has 14 residues. Germline assignment: CDR1 SGHTA and CDR2 FQGNSA. The CDR3 region is CASSLGPSTDTQYF. The CDR3 DNA reads TGTGCCAGCAGCTTAGGGCCCAGCACAGATACGCAGTATTTT.

The chain links TRBV5-6 to TRBJ2-5; a possible D gene is TRBD2 (6 bases). Germline V gene sequence: CDR1 SGHDT, CDR2 YYEEEE. The CDR3 spans 12 residues. Trimming removed 4 bases from V and 5 bases from J, with 9 bases in between. In nucleotides, the CDR3 is TGTGCCAGCAGCACCGGAGGGGAGACCCAGTACTTC. Amino acid sequence: CASSTGGETQYF.

The rearrangement uses TRBV19 and TRBJ1-5; TRBD1 might be the D (6 bases). Germline CDR1 and CDR2: LNHDA and SQIVND (reference sequence). The CDR3 spans 15 residues. V was trimmed by 1 base and J by 7 bases, leaving 14 bases between them. Here the CDR3 DNA reads TGTGCCAGTAGTATAGGCAGGGGACGGAGGCAGCCCCAGCATTTT. This gives the protein CASSIGRGRRQPQHF.

The chain links TRBV10-3 to TRBJ1-6; D perhaps matches TRBD1 (6 bases). The V gene's germline CDR1 is ENHRY and CDR2 SYGVKD. Trimming pared 2 bases from V and 7 bases from J, leaving 12 bases between. This CDR3 comprises 15 residues. The CDR3 is CAISEDTGFNSPLHF. CDR3 DNA sequence: TGTGCCATCAGTGAGGACACAGGGTTCAATTCACCCCTCCACTTT.

The gene calls are TRBV4-2 and TRBJ1-3, with 11 bases that match TRBD1. The CDR3 contains 18 residues. Germline trimming cut 1 base from V and 3 bases from J; bases unmatched to any gene: 8. The germline V gene encodes CDR1 LGHNA and CDR2 YNFKEQ. CDR3 amino acids: CASSQGEGQGASGNTIYF. The CDR3 DNA sequence: TGTGCCAGCAGCCAAGGGGAAGGACAGGGGGCAAGTGGAAACACCATATATTTT.

V usage is TRBV4-2 and J usage is TRBJ1-4; D uncertain. With 1 base removed from V and 8 bases from J, the gap between germline ends came to 5 bases. There are 12 residues in the CDR3. Per the germline V gene, CDR1 is LGHNA and CDR2 is YNFKEQ. The CDR3 DNA is TGTGCCAGCAGCCAAGTGAGGGAAAAACTGTTTTTT. Translation: CASSQVREKLFF.

This chain joins TRBV7-9 and TRBJ2-2; maybe TRBD2 (6 bases). The V end lost 1 base, the J end lost 7 bases, and 10 bases lay between the germline ends. The CDR3 length is 14 residues. Looked up from germline, CDR1 is SEHNR and CDR2 is FQNEAQ (reference sequence). CDR3: CASSLVRGNGELFF. The CDR3 nucleotides are TGTGCCAGCAGCTTAGTGCGGGGTAACGGGGAGCTGTTTTTT.

The chain joins TRBV30 to TRBJ2-5; D is unresolved. The germline CDR1 and CDR2 sequences are GTSNPN and SVGIG (reference sequence). V lost 4 bases, J lost 4 bases, and 16 bases lay in between. This CDR3 spans 14 amino acids. CDR3 loop: CAWTPKHDRETQYF. In DNA, the CDR3 is TGTGCCTGGACCCCTAAGCATGATAGAGAGACCCAGTACTTC.

V usage is TRBV18 and J usage is TRBJ2-1; 10 bases line up with TRBD1. Unmatched junction bases numbered 14, after V lost 3 bases and J lost 12 bases. The CDR3 contains 16 residues. CDR1 and CDR2 (germline): KGHSH, LQKENI. The CDR3 loop is CASSPPGTGAYRGQFF. The CDR3 DNA follows: TGTGCCAGCTCACCCCCCGGGACAGGGGCCTATAGGGGGCAGTTCTTC.